These 10 T cell receptor beta chains came from one sample sequenced in a study of blood T cell repertoires in COVID-19. Clones were sequenced by immunoSEQ multiplex PCR, and TCRdb holds only the in-frame ones, with some missing. Seen here are some 250,000 clones, around 81% observed once, and the top ten hold 6% to 8%. Sequenced: peripheral blood. All receptors derive from a woman older than 75 with COVID-19, enrolled during active disease.

This clone appeared once. V usage is TRBV6-5 and J usage is TRBJ2-4, with TRBD2 identical over 7 bases. V lost 5 bases, J lost 6 bases, and 4 bases stayed unmatched. The CDR3 loop spans 13 amino acids. Germline V lookup: CDR1 MNHEY, CDR2 SVGAGI. The CDR3 sequence is CASSKPGGNIQYF. DNA for the CDR3: TGTGCCAGCAGTAAGCCGGGAGGAAACATTCAGTACTTC.

The V gene is TRBV18, the J gene TRBJ2-1; perhaps TRBD1 as D (5 bases). CDR1 KGHSH and CDR2 LQKENI come from the germline V gene. V shed 2 bases and J shed 9 bases, with 14 bases lying between them. The CDR3 is 14 residues long. The CDR3 sequence is CASSPGLDRGEQFF. The CDR3 DNA follows: TGTGCCAGCTCACCAGGGCTAGATAGGGGTGAGCAGTTCTTC.

The chain recombines TRBV13 with TRBJ2-5; tentative D call: TRBD2 (5 bases). CDR1 and CDR2 from the germline V gene are PRHDT and FYEKMQ (reference sequence). The V end lost 0 bases, the J end lost 0 bases, and 17 bases lay between the germline ends. This CDR3 has 18 residues. CDR3 nucleotides: TGTGCCAGCAGCTTAGGCGTCTTGGCTAGCCGTTACCAAGAGACCCAGTACTTC. This gives the protein CASSLGVLASRYQETQYF. Using reference TRBV13 and TRBJ2-5 for the parts outside the CDR3, the full variable domain is AAGVIQSPRHLIKEKRETATLKCYPIPRHDTVYWYQQGPGQDPQFLISFYEKMQSDKGSIPDRFSAQQFSDYHSELNMSSLELGDSALYFCASSLGVLASRYQETQYFGPGTRLLVL.

This clone came up once. The CDR3 protein is CASSQDFGVDGTQYF. CDR3 sequence (DNA): TGTGCCAGCAGCCAAGATTTCGGGGTTGACGGGACCCAGTACTTC. V usage is TRBV3-1 (or the pseudogene TRBV3-2) and J usage is TRBJ2-5, with a possible D match to TRBD2 (5 bases). CDR3 length equals 15 residues. The germline V and J ends were trimmed by 0 bases and 7 bases, with 15 bases remaining between them. Germline CDR1 reads LGHDT; CDR2 reads YNNKEL (reference sequence).

CDR3 sequence (DNA): TGTGCCAGCAGCCAAGAAGCGGGGGGCCGGGCCAAAAACATTCAGTACTTC. The encoded protein is CASSQEAGGRAKNIQYF. The V call is TRBV4-2, the J call TRBJ2-4; 9 bases line up with TRBD2. The CDR3 contains 17 residues. The germline gives CDR1 LGHNA, CDR2 YNFKEQ. V was clipped by 0 bases and J by 1 base; unmatched bases: 4.

This clone is a singleton in its sample. The chain recombines TRBV18 with TRBJ2-1; tentative D call: TRBD2 (5 bases). Germline loops: CDR1 KGHSH, CDR2 LQKENI. The CDR3 has 16 residues. Deletions cut 4 bases from V and 0 bases from J, with 13 bases between. The CDR3 sequence is CASSRLGAGSYNEQFF. The CDR3 DNA sequence: TGTGCCAGCTCACGCCTGGGTGCGGGCTCCTACAATGAGCAGTTCTTC. The full variable domain, its missing parts supplied by reference TRBV18 and TRBJ2-1, is NAGVMQNPRHLVRRRGQEARLRCSPMKGHSHVYWYRQLPEEGLKFMVYLQKENIIDESGMPKERFSAEFPKEGPSILRIQQVVRGDSAAYFCASSRLGAGSYNEQFFGPGTRLTVL.

The gene calls are TRBV11-2 and TRBJ2-4; 7 nucleotides align to TRBD1. CDR3 size: 14 residues. V lost 1 base and J lost 9; bases outside the gene matches: 6. Germline assignment: CDR1 SGHAT and CDR2 FQNNGV. The CDR3 reads CASSLGQGKAIQYF. The CDR3 region has the DNA TGTGCCAGCAGCTTAGGACAGGGAAAAGCCATTCAGTACTTC.

The V and J genes are TRBV18 and TRBJ2-7; D remains ambiguous. There are 16 residues in the CDR3. Germline CDR1 reads KGHSH; CDR2 reads LQKENI. V shed 6 bases and J shed 4 bases, with 22 bases lying between them. Here the CDR3 reads CASSFLTSQAGYEQYF. The CDR3 region has the DNA TGTGCCAGCTCGTTTCTAACCAGCCAGGCCGGTTACGAGCAGTACTTC.

This chain joins TRBV12-3 or TRBV12-4 and TRBJ2-2; D gene uncertain. The CDR3 totals 13 residues. Deletions cut 4 bases from V and 5 bases from J, with 8 bases between. CDR3 DNA sequence: TGTGCCAGCAGTTACAACCCAACCGGGGAGCTGTTTTTT. Amino acids: CASSYNPTGELFF.

V is TRBV18 and J is TRBJ1-1; D might be TRBD1 (6 bases). Trimming pared 4 bases from V and 6 bases from J, leaving 15 bases between. There are 14 residues in the CDR3. Germline-derived CDR1 and CDR2 are KGHSH and LQKENI. The CDR3 region has the DNA TGTGCCAGCTCACATTCCACAGGGACGGCTGAAGCTTTCTTT. Translated: CASSHSTGTAEAFF.